What follows are 24 T cell receptor beta chains derived from one specimen sequenced in a study of T cell responses to AZD1222 COVID-19 vaccine. Method: immunoSEQ multiplex PCR; TCRdb's copy keeps in-frame clones and lacks some. Among some 120,000 clones, 80% to 85% were seen once, and the ten largest hold roughly 9.9%. The sequencing used peripheral blood, collected on day 0 of AZD1222 vaccination. These receptor sequences come from an adult in good health.

The genes are TRBV18 and TRBJ1-2; 7 bases align to TRBD1. V shed 2 bases and J 4 bases; nucleotides not matched to a gene: 7. CDR1 KGHSH and CDR2 LQKENI come from the germline V gene. CDR3 length equals 15 residues. The CDR3 sequence: CASSPVRDSTYGYTF. CDR3 nucleotides: TGTGCCAGCTCACCAGTCAGGGACAGTACCTATGGCTACACCTTC.

V usage is TRBV14 and J usage is TRBJ2-2; D gene uncertain. CDR3 size: 14 residues. The germline gives CDR1 SGHDN, CDR2 FVKESK. Trimming removed 3 bases from V and 2 bases from J, with 7 bases in between. CDR3: CASSQIANTGELFF. The CDR3 bases are TGTGCCAGCAGCCAGATCGCAAACACCGGGGAGCTGTTTTTT.

The chain uses TRBV7-8 and TRBJ2-7; perhaps D is TRBD1 or TRBD2 (5 bases each). This CDR3 contains 16 residues. CDR1 SGHVS and CDR2 FQNEAQ come from the germline V gene. Trimming stripped 5 bases from V and 0 bases from J, with 17 bases between. The CDR3: CASSVRTGTGSYEQYF. The CDR3 nucleotides read TGTGCCAGCAGCGTAAGGACCGGGACGGGCTCCTACGAGCAGTACTTC.

V usage is TRBV2 and J usage is TRBJ1-2; TRBD1 matches 7 bases. Trimming at V came to 8 bases and at J to 0 bases, leaving 12 bases not matched to a gene. Germline CDR1 reads SNHLY; CDR2 reads FYNNEI. The CDR3 covers 16 residues. CDR3 sequence: CASGRPGQLTNYGYTF. The CDR3 nucleotides are TGTGCCAGCGGTAGACCGGGACAGCTCACTAACTATGGCTACACCTTC.

This clone appeared once. This chain links TRBV5-1 with TRBJ2-2; D not certain. CDR3 length: 16 residues. Germline CDR1 and CDR2: SGHRS and YFSETQ. V was shortened by 3 bases and J by 2 bases, with 14 bases between the two germline ends. This CDR3 reads CASSSLETINTGELFF. The CDR3 region has the DNA TGCGCCAGCAGCTCCTTAGAGACAATTAACACCGGGGAGCTGTTTTTT.

This chain uses TRBV6-1 with TRBJ2-7, with D tentatively TRBD2 (6 bases). Germline loops: CDR1 MNHNS, CDR2 SASEGT. The CDR3 totals 15 residues. The V and J ends lost 3 bases and 3 bases respectively, with 15 bases between them. The CDR3 protein is CASSDGSGGFYEQYF. CDR3 nucleotide sequence: TGTGCCAGCAGTGATGGTAGTGGGGGGTTCTACGAGCAGTACTTC.

The chain employs TRBV4-2 and TRBJ1-4; D is uncertain. The CDR3 extends over 16 amino acids. Germline CDR1 reads LGHNA; CDR2 reads YNFKEQ. Trimming left V 2 bases short and J 5 bases short, with 15 bases between. The DNA of the CDR3 is TGTGCCAGCAGCCAAAATACGGGGAATTCGAATGAAAAACTGTTTTTT. Its translation: CASSQNTGNSNEKLFF.

V is TRBV11-2 and J is TRBJ1-6; 8 positions match TRBD1. CDR3 length: 16 residues. In germline, CDR1 is SGHAT, CDR2 FQNNGV. The ends lost 5 bases at V and 0 bases at J; junction bases unmatched: 3. The CDR3 coding sequence is TGTGCCAGCAGCCCAGGACAGGGCTCCTATAATTCACCCCTCCACTTT. It is translated as CASSPGQGSYNSPLHF.

This clone was seen once. The chain employs TRBV2 and TRBJ2-5; TRBD2 might be the D (6 bases). Between the trimmed V and J ends, which lost 7 bases and 4 bases, there was a span of 13 bases. Germline values: CDR1 SNHLY, CDR2 FYNNEI. The CDR3 extends over 13 amino acids. CDR3 sequence: CASTRDWGETQYF. The CDR3 nucleotides read TGTGCCAGCACTCGGGACTGGGGAGAGACCCAGTACTTC.

Of note for this clone: The DNA is omitted, as the CDR3 cannot be located on it reliably, and the CDR3 follows TCRdb's listing. The J gene is TRBJ1-4, the V gene TRBV28. The germline V gene encodes CDR1 MDHEN and CDR2 SYDVKM. The CDR3 extends over 15 residues, inclusive of both ends. CDR3 protein: CASSSSGGVNEKLFF.

This clone turned up a few times. CDR3 protein: CASSRSSDPAGNTIYF. Here the CDR3 DNA reads TGTGCCAGCAGTCGATCATCTGATCCTGCTGGAAACACCATATATTTT. The rearrangement uses TRBV6-6 and TRBJ1-3; D not resolved. CDR1 MNHNY and CDR2 SVGAGI come from the germline V gene (reference sequence). The CDR3 covers 16 residues. V lost 5 bases, J lost 2 bases, and 16 bases lay in between.

This chain links TRBV19 with TRBJ2-2, with a possible D match to TRBD1 (6 bases). Germline V CDR1 and CDR2: LNHDA, SQIVND (reference sequence). V lost 5 bases, J lost 6 bases, and 13 bases lay in between. The CDR3 has 14 residues. CDR3 sequence: CASSGQGSAGELFF. As DNA, the CDR3 is TGTGCCAGTAGTGGGCAGGGGTCGGCCGGGGAGCTGTTTTTT.

CDR3 amino acids: CASRRWGHPYEQYF. The CDR3 DNA is TGTGCCAGCCGTCGGTGGGGCCATCCCTACGAGCAGTACTTC. The V gene is TRBV5-6, the J gene TRBJ2-7; TRBD1 might be the D (5 bases). With 7 bases removed from V and 2 bases from J, the gap between germline ends came to 16 bases. The CDR3 is 14 residues long. Germline CDR1 and CDR2: SGHDT and YYEEEE.

V is TRBV5-8 and J is TRBJ2-1; D is undetermined. V was pared by 0 bases and J by 2 bases, with 9 bases between. CDR1 and CDR2 (germline): SGHTS, YDEGEE. The CDR3 loop spans 15 amino acids. CDR3 amino acids: CASSLAGAPYNEQFF. The DNA for the CDR3 is TGTGCCAGCAGCTTGGCAGGAGCACCCTACAATGAGCAGTTCTTC.

Points on this clone: Other DNA sequences in this specimen translate into the identical CDR3. The chain joins TRBV7-2 to TRBJ1-1; D remains unclear. CDR3 length equals 14 residues. V gave up 0 bases and J gave up 0 bases, with 5 bases separating them. From germline, CDR1 is SGHTA and CDR2 FQGNSA. The DNA for the CDR3 is TGTGCCAGCAGCTTAGCGGGGATGAACACTGAAGCTTTCTTT. This sequence encodes CASSLAGMNTEAFF. Full variable domain (missing parts from reference TRBV7-2 and TRBJ1-1): GAGVSQSPSNKVTEKGKDVELRCDPISGHTALYWYRQSLGQGLEFLIYFQGNSAPDKSGLPSDRFSAERTGGSVSTLTIQRTQQEDSAVYLCASSLAGMNTEAFFGQGTRLTVV.

This chain connects TRBV6-2 or TRBV6-3 to TRBJ1-5; 8 bases line up with TRBD1. The trim removed 4 bases at V and 5 bases at J, leaving 4 bases unmatched. The germline gives CDR1 MNHEY, CDR2 SVGEGT. The CDR3 loop spans 14 amino acids. DNA for the CDR3: TGTGCCAGCAGTTGGACAGGGAACGATCAGCCCCAGCATTTT. Encoded protein: CASSWTGNDQPQHF.

The chain is built from TRBV11-2 and TRBJ2-5; no reliable D call. The V end was cut by 5 bases, the J end by 5 bases, with 18 bases between. CDR1 SGHAT and CDR2 FQNNGV come from the germline V gene. This CDR3 has 15 residues. The CDR3 loop is CASSLSPESRETQYF. The CDR3 nucleotides are TGTGCCAGCAGCCTCAGCCCCGAGAGCCGGGAGACCCAGTACTTC.

This clone was observed once. The chain employs TRBV6-5 and TRBJ1-5; D is ambiguous. The ends were cut back, 8 bases at V and 0 bases at J, with 11 bases in the middle. The CDR3 totals 14 residues. Germline CDR1 reads MNHEY; CDR2 reads SVGAGI. The CDR3 DNA sequence: TGTGCCAGCGCGGGAGGACGTAGCAATCAGCCCCAGCATTTT. Translation: CASAGGRSNQPQHF.

V usage is TRBV7-9 and J usage is TRBJ2-1, with unresolved D. The CDR3 length is 14 residues. Germline CDR1 and CDR2: SEHNR and FQNEAQ (reference sequence). V shed 9 bases and J shed 0 bases, with 12 bases lying between them. The CDR3 here is CASCVDSSYNEQFF. CDR3 bases: TGTGCCAGTTGCGTCGATAGCTCCTACAATGAGCAGTTCTTC.

This chain connects TRBV6-5 to TRBJ2-1; maybe TRBD2 (7 bases). Looked up from germline, CDR1 is MNHEY and CDR2 is SVGAGI. The CDR3 is 13 amino acids. Trimming took off 6 bases at V and 12 bases at J, with 18 bases between the two ends. Here the CDR3 DNA reads TGTGCCAGCAGAGGGGGGGGGCTAGGGAGGCAGTTCTTC. Its protein is CASRGGGLGRQFF.

The chain has TRBV2 and TRBJ1-6, with D perhaps matching TRBD1 (6 bases). Germline V gene sequence: CDR1 SNHLY, CDR2 FYNNEI. The germline V and J ends were trimmed by 2 bases and 8 bases, with 13 bases remaining between them. The CDR3 is made up of 15 amino acids. CDR3 sequence reads: CASSERGISDSPLHF. The DNA of the CDR3 is TGTGCCAGCAGTGAAAGGGGGATCAGCGATTCACCCCTCCACTTT.

The CDR3 sequence is CASSSWTSGITDTQYF. CDR3 bases: TGTGCCAGCAGTTCCTGGACTAGCGGGATAACAGATACGCAGTATTTT. The chain joins TRBV27 to TRBJ2-3, with 12 bases that match TRBD2. There are 16 residues in the CDR3. Germline CDR1 MNHEY, CDR2 SMNVEV (reference sequence). J gave up 3 bases and V 4 bases, and 5 bases lay outside the gene matches.

The chain combines TRBV5-1 with TRBJ2-7, with TRBD1 matching 8 bases. CDR1 and CDR2 (germline): SGHRS, YFSETQ. The CDR3 is 14 amino acids. After removal of 0 bases from V and 3 bases from J, the junction contained 2 bases not matched to a gene. In DNA form, the CDR3 reads TGCGCCAGCAGCTTGGAAGGACAGGGCTACGAGCAGTACTTC. This codes for CASSLEGQGYEQYF.

The chain couples TRBV7-2 to TRBJ1-4; weak D call: TRBD1 (5 bases). The germline CDR1 and CDR2 sequences are SGHTA and FQGNSA. The CDR3 consists of 13 residues. V lost 5 bases and J lost 8, with 12 bases in between. The CDR3 nucleotides are TGTGCCAGCAGCCCCAGGGTTAGAGAAAAACTGTTTTTT. Residues: CASSPRVREKLFF.